This TCR beta chain is from a study of T cells in Graves' hyperthyroidism and ophthalmopathy. Trimming cost V 5 bases and J 2 bases, with 18 bases left between them. Germline CDR1 and CDR2: LNHNV and YYDKDF (reference sequence). The CDR3 has 16 amino acids. RNA transcripts gave rise to amplified TCR beta CDR3 regions. The HTBI set primed first-round TCR CDR3 RT-PCR. MiXCR was run by TCRdb on the multiplex PCR reads, yielding one entry per CDR3 protein. This sample has roughly 500,000 distinct CDR3 sequences; around 43% occur once, and the top ten carry about two fifths. The specimen was peripheral blood or thyroid tissue (not recorded which). This TCR was sampled from an adult woman with Graves' disease, either hyperthyroidism or ophthalmopathy (not recorded which). The chain links TRBV15 to TRBJ1-1; tentatively, D is TRBD1 (6 bases). The CDR3 nucleotides read TGTGCCACCAGCTCGTACGGGGGCCGGCCTAACACTGAAGCTTTCTTT. Its protein is CATSSYGGRPNTEAFF.